This T cell receptor beta chain came from a study of blood T cell repertoires in COVID-19. Generated by immunoSEQ multiplex PCR, the TCRdb table keeps only in-frame clones and is missing some. This sample yields some 160,000 clones, of which nearly 80% are seen a single time; approximately 15% belongs to the top ten. Losses at the gene ends were 2 bases for V and 7 bases for J; bases not matched to a gene: 3. The CDR3 is 14 residues long. From germline, CDR1 is SGHDT and CDR2 YYEEEE. The material sequenced was peripheral blood. J is TRBJ1-2 and V is TRBV5-6, with TRBD1 matching over 12 bases. The receptor was derived from a woman aged 80 or over with acute or convalescent COVID-19. The CDR3 sequence: CASSFRDRGLGYTF. CDR3 in DNA: TGTGCCAGCAGCTTCCGGGACAGGGGGCTTGGCTACACCTTC.